The entry that follows covers one T cell receptor (beta chain) sequence. The data derive from a study of T cell responses to AZD1222 COVID-19 vaccine. CDR1 and CDR2 (germline): SGHKS, YYEKEE (reference sequence). The CDR3 covers 14 residues. The germline V and J ends were trimmed by 3 bases and 1 base, with 5 bases remaining between them. Clones were sequenced by immunoSEQ multiplex PCR, and TCRdb holds only the in-frame ones, with some missing. The sample includes roughly 150,000 clones, about nine tenths of them seen just once. The rearrangement uses TRBV5-5 and TRBJ2-6, with D unclear. The clonotype comes from an adult who received the AZD1222 COVID-19 vaccine. The sample was peripheral blood, taken 28 days after the second AZD1222 dose. This CDR3 reads CASSSTSGANVLTF. CDR3 sequence (DNA): TGTGCCAGCAGCTCCACATCTGGGGCCAACGTCCTGACTTTC.